The 13 T cell receptor beta chains reported below all come from one sample, sequenced in a study of blood T cell repertoires in COVID-19. TCRdb keeps only in-frame clones here, not all; method: immunoSEQ multiplex PCR. The data contain 200,000 or so clones, less than 90% of them singletons. Material: peripheral blood. These receptors originate from a woman between 50 and 59 years old with acute or convalescent COVID-19.

J is TRBJ2-2 and V is TRBV10-3, with 7 bases that match TRBD1. CDR3 size: 15 residues. V was clipped by 4 bases and J by 4 bases; unmatched bases: 6. CDR1 and CDR2 from the germline V gene are ENHRY and SYGVKD. The CDR3: CAISAPNRGTGELFF. The DNA of the CDR3 is TGTGCCATCAGTGCGCCCAACAGGGGCACCGGGGAGCTGTTTTTT.

The chain combines TRBV30 with TRBJ2-3, with a weak D call TRBD1 (5 bases). The CDR3 contains 14 residues. The V gene lost 6 bases and the J gene lost 0 bases, with 13 bases spanning the gap. Per the germline V gene, CDR1 is GTSNPN and CDR2 is SVGIG (reference sequence). This CDR3 reads CACPVGASTDTQYF. CDR3 sequence (DNA): TGTGCCTGCCCCGTAGGGGCTAGCACAGATACGCAGTATTTT.

For this clone: In the same sample, other DNA sequences code for this CDR3. The chain uses TRBV6-4 and TRBJ1-1; TRBD1 might be the D (6 bases). The CDR3 has 13 residues. Germline loops: CDR1 MRHNA, CDR2 SNTAGT. Trimming removed 3 bases from V and 1 base from J, with 6 bases in between. The CDR3 DNA reads TGTGCCAGCAGTGAGGGGGCGAACACTGAAGCTTTCTTT. This gives the protein CASSEGANTEAFF.

The chain combines TRBV11-2 with TRBJ2-1; 9 bases agree with TRBD2. The germline V gene has CDR1 SGHAT and CDR2 FQNNGV. CDR3 length: 15 amino acids. V shed 1 base and J 4 bases; nucleotides not matched to a gene: 2. The CDR3 loop reads CASSLASGVYNEQFF. DNA of the CDR3: TGTGCCAGCAGCTTAGCTAGCGGGGTATACAATGAGCAGTTCTTC.

A single count supports this clone. The gene calls are TRBV24-1 and TRBJ1-5; TRBD1 matches at 10 bases. CDR1 and CDR2 (germline): KGHDR, SFDVKD. J was trimmed by 7 bases and V by 9 bases; bases with no gene match: 8. The CDR3 contains 14 residues. The CDR3 sequence: CATLRGQGNQPQHF. In nucleotides, the CDR3 is TGTGCCACCTTAAGGGGACAGGGGAACCAGCCCCAGCATTTT.

V is TRBV7-3 and J is TRBJ1-1; D is unresolved. Deletions cut 2 bases from V and 4 bases from J, with 8 bases between. The CDR3 has 13 residues. Germline values: CDR1 SGHTA, CDR2 FQGTGA. The DNA of the CDR3 is TGTGCCAGCAGCTTATTGGGGAGCACTGAAGCTTTCTTT. Translation gives CASSLLGSTEAFF.

The chain is built from TRBV18 and TRBJ2-7; perhaps TRBD1 as D (6 bases). Germline V gene lookup returns CDR1 KGHSH and CDR2 LQKENI. The germline V and J ends were trimmed by 4 bases and 4 bases, with 8 bases remaining between them. This CDR3 comprises 12 residues. The CDR3 loop is CASSLDRYEQYF. The DNA of the CDR3 is TGTGCCAGCTCACTCGACAGGTACGAGCAGTACTTC.

The V call is TRBV7-2, the J call TRBJ2-7; 8 bases agree with TRBD2. Germline CDR1 reads SGHTA; CDR2 reads FQGNSA. V lost 5 bases and J lost 3; bases outside the gene matches: 15. The CDR3 has 17 residues. CDR3 residues: CASSTGTIGGGIYEQYF. CDR3 DNA sequence: TGTGCCAGCAGCACTGGGACAATCGGCGGGGGGATCTACGAGCAGTACTTC. Full variable domain (remainder filled in from reference TRBV7-2 and TRBJ2-7): GAGVSQSPSNKVTEKGKDVELRCDPISGHTALYWYRQSLGQGLEFLIYFQGNSAPDKSGLPSDRFSAERTGGSVSTLTIQRTQQEDSAVYLCASSTGTIGGGIYEQYFGPGTRLTVT.

This clone has only a few counts. The J gene is TRBJ2-1, the V gene TRBV4-3, with 13 nucleotides matching TRBD2. This CDR3 is 15 amino acids long. Per germline, CDR1 LGHNA and CDR2 YSLEER. Trimming cost V 4 bases and J 9 bases; bases outside gene matches: 6. CDR3 protein: CASSLGLAGEFEQFF. The CDR3 bases are TGCGCCAGCAGCCTCGGACTAGCGGGAGAGTTTGAGCAGTTCTTC.

The chain couples TRBV23-1 to TRBJ1-6, with D possibly matching TRBD1 (5 bases). TRBV23-1 has ORF status, its function being uncertain. The CDR3 consists of 16 residues. Between the trimmed V and J ends, which lost 2 bases and 0 bases, there was a span of 8 bases. The CDR3 is CASSQVQGSYNSPLHF. Written as DNA, the CDR3 is TGCGCCAGCAGTCAAGTCCAGGGCTCCTATAATTCACCCCTCCACTTT.

The chain employs TRBV11-2 and TRBJ2-5; D might be TRBD2 (5 bases). V was pared by 0 bases and J by 4 bases, with 9 bases between. The germline V gene has CDR1 SGHAT and CDR2 FQNNGV. The CDR3 is made up of 14 amino acids. The CDR3 bases are TGTGCCAGCAGCTTAGAGGGGAGAGGAGAGACCCAGTACTTC. Its protein is CASSLEGRGETQYF.

The V and J genes are TRBV5-1 and TRBJ2-6; D possibly corresponds to TRBD2 (6 bases). CDR1 and CDR2 from the germline V gene are SGHRS and YFSETQ. The CDR3 totals 16 residues. V was clipped by 0 bases and J by 0 bases, with 7 bases between them. The CDR3 DNA sequence: TGCGCCAGCAGCTTGGTCGGGGGCTCTGGGGCCAACGTCCTGACTTTC. Protein product: CASSLVGGSGANVLTF.

V gene TRBV13 combines with J gene TRBJ2-1; D perhaps matches TRBD2 (5 bases). Germline lookup yields CDR1 PRHDT and CDR2 FYEKMQ (reference sequence). The CDR3 is made up of 13 amino acids. The V and J ends lost 2 bases and 6 bases respectively, with 8 bases between them. The CDR3 nucleotides are TGTGCCAGCAGCTTACGGGGTTTCAATGAGCAGTTCTTC. Translated: CASSLRGFNEQFF.